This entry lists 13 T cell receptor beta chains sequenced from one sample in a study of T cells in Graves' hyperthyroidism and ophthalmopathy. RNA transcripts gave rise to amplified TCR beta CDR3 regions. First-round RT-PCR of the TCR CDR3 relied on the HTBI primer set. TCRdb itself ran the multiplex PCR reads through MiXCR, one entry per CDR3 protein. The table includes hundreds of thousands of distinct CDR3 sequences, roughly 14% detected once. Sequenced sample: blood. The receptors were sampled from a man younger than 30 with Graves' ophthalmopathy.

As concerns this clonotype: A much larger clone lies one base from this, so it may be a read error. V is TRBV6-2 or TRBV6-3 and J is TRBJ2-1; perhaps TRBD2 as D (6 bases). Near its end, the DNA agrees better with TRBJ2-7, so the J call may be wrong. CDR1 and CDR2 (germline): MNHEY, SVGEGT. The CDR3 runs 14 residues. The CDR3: CASNLTSLSFEQYF. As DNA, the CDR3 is TGTGCCAGCAATCTGACTAGTTTATCGTTTGAGCAGTACTTC.

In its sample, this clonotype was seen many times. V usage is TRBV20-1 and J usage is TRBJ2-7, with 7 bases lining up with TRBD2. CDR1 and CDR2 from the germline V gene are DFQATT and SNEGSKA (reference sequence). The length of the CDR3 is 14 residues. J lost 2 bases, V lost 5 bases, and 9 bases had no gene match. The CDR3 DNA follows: TGCAGTGCTTCAAGTCTAGCGGAGACCTACGAGCAGTACTTC. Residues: CSASSLAETYEQYF.

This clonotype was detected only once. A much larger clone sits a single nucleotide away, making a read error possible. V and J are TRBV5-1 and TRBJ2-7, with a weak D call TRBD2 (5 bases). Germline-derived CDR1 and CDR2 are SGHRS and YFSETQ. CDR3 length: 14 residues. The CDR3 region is CASGFVYGNYEQYF. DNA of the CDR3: TGCGCCAGCGGCTTCGTCTACGGGAACTACGAGCAGTACTTC.

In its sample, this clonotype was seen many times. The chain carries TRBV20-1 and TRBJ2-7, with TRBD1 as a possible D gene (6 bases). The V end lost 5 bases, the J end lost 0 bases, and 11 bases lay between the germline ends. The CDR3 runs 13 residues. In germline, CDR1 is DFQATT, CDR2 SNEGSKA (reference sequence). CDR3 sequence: CSAQSGHSYEQYF. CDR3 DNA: TGCAGTGCTCAGTCGGGACACTCCTACGAGCAGTACTTC.

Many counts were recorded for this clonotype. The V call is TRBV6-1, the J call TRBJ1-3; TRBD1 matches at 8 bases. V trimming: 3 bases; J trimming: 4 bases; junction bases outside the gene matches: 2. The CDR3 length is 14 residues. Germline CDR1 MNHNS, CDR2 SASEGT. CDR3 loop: CASSDRGQGNTIYF. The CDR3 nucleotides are TGTGCCAGCAGTGACAGGGGGCAAGGAAACACCATATATTTT.

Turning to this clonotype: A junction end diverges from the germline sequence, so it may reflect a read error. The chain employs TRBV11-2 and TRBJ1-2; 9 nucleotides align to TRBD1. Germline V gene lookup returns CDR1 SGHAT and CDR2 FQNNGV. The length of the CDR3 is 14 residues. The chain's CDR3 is CASSQGQGNYGHTF. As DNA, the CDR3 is TGTGCCAGCAGCCAAGGACAGGGGAACTATGGCCACACCTTC. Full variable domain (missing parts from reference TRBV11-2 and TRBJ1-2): EAGVAQSPRYKIIEKRQSVAFWCNPISGHATLYWYQQILGQGPKLLIQFQNNGVVDDSQLPKDRFSAERLKGVDSTLKIQPAKLEDSAVYLCASSQGQGNYGHTFGSGTRLTVV.

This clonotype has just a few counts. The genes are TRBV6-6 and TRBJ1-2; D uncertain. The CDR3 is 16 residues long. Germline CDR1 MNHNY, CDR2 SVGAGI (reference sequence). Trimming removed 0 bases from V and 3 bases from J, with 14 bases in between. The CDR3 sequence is CASSYSATVRYYGYTF. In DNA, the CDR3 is TGTGCCAGCAGTTACTCGGCGACGGTCCGATACTATGGCTACACCTTC.

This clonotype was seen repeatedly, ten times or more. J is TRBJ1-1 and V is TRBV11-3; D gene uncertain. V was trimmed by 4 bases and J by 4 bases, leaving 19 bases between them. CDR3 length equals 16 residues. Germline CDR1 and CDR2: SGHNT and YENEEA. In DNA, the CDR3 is TGTGCCAGCAGCTCAGGCCCCGGCGGGAAAAGCACTGAAGCTTTCTTT. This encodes CASSSGPGGKSTEAFF.

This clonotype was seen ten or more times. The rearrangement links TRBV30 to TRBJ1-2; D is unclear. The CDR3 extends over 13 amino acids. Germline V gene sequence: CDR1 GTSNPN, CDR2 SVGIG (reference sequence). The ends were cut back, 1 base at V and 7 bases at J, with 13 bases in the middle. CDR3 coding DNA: TGTGCCTGGAGTGGAGTCGGCAGGCTTGGCTACACCTTC. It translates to CAWSGVGRLGYTF. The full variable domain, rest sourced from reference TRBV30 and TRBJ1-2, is SQTIHQWPATLVQPVGSPLSLECTVEGTSNPNLYWYRQAAGRGLQLLFYSVGIGQISSEVPQNLSASRPQDRQFILSSKKLLLSDSGFYLCAWSGVGRLGYTFGSGTRLTVV.

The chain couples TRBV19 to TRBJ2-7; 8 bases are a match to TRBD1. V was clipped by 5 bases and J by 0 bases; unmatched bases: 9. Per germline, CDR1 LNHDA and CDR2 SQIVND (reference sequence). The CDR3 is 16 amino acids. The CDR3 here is CASSYGQGINSYEQYF. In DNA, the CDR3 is TGTGCCAGTAGTTATGGACAGGGCATTAACTCCTACGAGCAGTACTTC.

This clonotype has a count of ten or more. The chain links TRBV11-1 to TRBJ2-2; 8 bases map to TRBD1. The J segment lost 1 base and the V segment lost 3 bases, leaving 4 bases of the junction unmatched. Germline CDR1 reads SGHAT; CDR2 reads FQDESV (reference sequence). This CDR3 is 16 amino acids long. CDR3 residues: CASSLDRVGNTGELFF. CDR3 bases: TGTGCCAGCAGCTTGGACAGGGTGGGGAACACCGGGGAGCTGTTTTTT.

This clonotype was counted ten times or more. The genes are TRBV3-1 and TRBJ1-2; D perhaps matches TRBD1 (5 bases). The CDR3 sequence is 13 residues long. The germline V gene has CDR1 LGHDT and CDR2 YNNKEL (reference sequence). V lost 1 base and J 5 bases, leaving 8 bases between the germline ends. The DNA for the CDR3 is TGTGCCAGCAGCCAAGGGAGGGGATATGGCTACACCTTC. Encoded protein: CASSQGRGYGYTF.

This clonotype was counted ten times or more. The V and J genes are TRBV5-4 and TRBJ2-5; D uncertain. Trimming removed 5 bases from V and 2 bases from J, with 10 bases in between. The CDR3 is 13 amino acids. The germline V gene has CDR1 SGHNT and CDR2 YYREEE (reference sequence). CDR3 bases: TGTGCCAGCAGTTTTGCCGGTCAAGAGACCCAGTACTTC. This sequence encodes CASSFAGQETQYF.